The present TCR beta chain was sequenced within a study of memory CD4+ T cells and cytomegalovirus serostatus. The wider study: Healthy Belgian adult donors included several CMV-positive and some 25 CMV-negative people.

About this clone: The antigen is unknown.

The sort gate was single viable CD3+CD4+CD8-CD45RO+ cells for memory CD4+ T cells. Per germline, CDR1 SGHTS and CDR2 YDEGEE. The ends were cut back, 6 bases at V and 0 bases at J, with 10 bases in the middle. The CDR3 has 14 amino acids. Under the authors' procedure: Out-of-frame sequences were removed, leaving a few million distinct TCRbeta sequences. Clones were read by immunoSEQ multiplex PCR, and TCRdb kept only the in-frame ones, dropping some. V, J and clone size were drawn from that table, and D and trimming were deduced from the DNA. The table has some 59,000 clones, approximately 85% seen once; the top ten hold 0.88%. Notes on the study in general: The CMV-associated TCR signature appears largely within the CD4+ memory repertoire. Median bootstrapped AUC for CMV status was about 0.94 originally, just under 0.93 US-trained.

Source material: memory CD4+ T cells from blood. This receptor was obtained from an adult in good health and CMV-seronegative. The chain is built from TRBV5-8 and TRBJ2-4; a weak D match, TRBD2 (5 bases). CDR3 nucleotide sequence: TGTGCCAGCACCCGACGGGGAGCCAAAAACATTCAGTACTTC. Its translation is CASTRRGAKNIQYF.